Listed below are T cell receptor beta chains from one sample, sequenced in a study of T cells in Graves' hyperthyroidism and ophthalmopathy. TCRdb redid the calling of the multiplex PCR reads with MiXCR, one entry per CDR3 protein. The table has 250,000 to 350,000 distinct CDR3 sequences, 22% seen once; the top ten hold about 60%. The source material was blood. These TCRs come from a man aged 30-40 years with Graves' ophthalmopathy. Each CDR3 is given with its conserved first and last residue. The order of the fields is V gene, J gene, D gene, clone size, CDR3 DNA, CDR3 protein. D genes are given only for firm matches. Clone size is shown for a subset of rows, as once, few, many or a class of expanded clone.

V gene: TRBV20-1
J gene: TRBJ1-2
D gene: .
clone size: few
CDR3 DNA: TGCAGTGCCAAGGACAGAATCGACTATGGCTACACCTTC
CDR3 protein: CSAKDRIDYGYTF

V gene: TRBV28
J gene: TRBJ2-6
D gene: TRBD2
clone size: .
CDR3 DNA: TGTGCCAGCACCAATCGAGGAGGGAGGGCCCTTAGGTCTGGGGCCAACGTCCTGACTTTC
CDR3 protein: CASTNRGGRALRSGANVLTF

V gene: TRBV6-6
J gene: TRBJ2-7
D gene: TRBD2
clone size: .
CDR3 DNA: TGTGCCAGCAGTTACCGGCGGGAGAGCTCCTACGAGCAGTACTTC
CDR3 protein: CASSYRRESSYEQYF

V gene: TRBV12-3/TRBV12-4
J gene: TRBJ2-5
D gene: .
clone size: .
CDR3 DNA: TGTGCCAGCAGTGCCCGACTAGGGACGGAGACCCAGTACTTC
CDR3 protein: CASSARLGTETQYF

V gene: TRBV4-2
J gene: TRBJ2-5
D gene: .
clone size: few
CDR3 DNA: TGTGCCAGCAGCCAAGATTGGCTAACCGATAGGACCCAGTACTTC
CDR3 protein: CASSQDWLTDRTQYF

V gene: TRBV2
J gene: TRBJ1-1
D gene: .
clone size: many
CDR3 DNA: TGTGCCAACAGGGAGGGCACTGAAGCTTTCTTT
CDR3 protein: CANREGTEAFF

V gene: TRBV4-2
J gene: TRBJ2-5
D gene: TRBD1
clone size: few
CDR3 DNA: TGTGCCAGCAGCCAATGGACAGGGCAAGAGACCCAGTACTTC
CDR3 protein: CASSQWTGQETQYF

V gene: TRBV14
J gene: TRBJ2-1
D gene: .
clone size: many
CDR3 DNA: TGTGCCAGCAGCCAGGCCAGGTTAAATGAGCAGTTCTTC
CDR3 protein: CASSQARLNEQFF

V gene: TRBV7-9
J gene: TRBJ1-4
D gene: .
clone size: .
CDR3 DNA: TGTGCCAGCAGCTTATTTGGAAGCACAACTAATGAAAAACTGTTTTTT
CDR3 protein: CASSLFGSTTNEKLFF

V gene: TRBV3-1
J gene: TRBJ1-1
D gene: .
clone size: many
CDR3 DNA: TGTGCCAGCAGCCGTCAGGGAACGGTGAGAGCTTTCTTT
CDR3 protein: CASSRQGTVRAFF

V gene: TRBV11-3
J gene: TRBJ2-2
D gene: .
clone size: few
CDR3 DNA: TGTGCCAGCAGCTTAGATCTAGCTAGCCGTCGAGGGGAGCTGTTTTTT
CDR3 protein: CASSLDLASRRGELFF

V gene: TRBV28
J gene: TRBJ1-5
D gene: .
clone size: many
CDR3 DNA: TGTGCCAGCAGTTTATTATCGGGGTCGGTCAATCAGCCCCAGCATTTT
CDR3 protein: CASSLLSGSVNQPQHF

V gene: TRBV20-1
J gene: TRBJ1-1
D gene: .
clone size: few
CDR3 DNA: TGCAGTGCTCCCCGGGAGACGAACACTGAAGCTTTCTTT
CDR3 protein: CSAPRETNTEAFF

V gene: TRBV20-1
J gene: TRBJ2-3
D gene: TRBD2
clone size: .
CDR3 DNA: TGCAGTGCTAGTGGACTAGCGGGAGAGGTGGGGGGTTGGGGAGATACGCAGTATTTT
CDR3 protein: CSASGLAGEVGGWGDTQYF

V gene: TRBV2
J gene: TRBJ2-1
D gene: TRBD2
clone size: many
CDR3 DNA: TGTGCCAGCAGTGAAAGAAGCGGGAGGGCTATTGAGCAGTTCTTC
CDR3 protein: CASSERSGRAIEQFF

V gene: TRBV5-1
J gene: TRBJ1-1
D gene: TRBD1
clone size: few
CDR3 DNA: TGCGCCAGCAGCTTTGGGACAGTGAACACTGAAGCTTTCTTT
CDR3 protein: CASSFGTVNTEAFF

V gene: TRBV7-9
J gene: TRBJ2-1
D gene: TRBD2
clone size: many
CDR3 DNA: TGTGCCAGCAGCTTAGTCCTAGCGGTACCGAACAATGAGCAGTTCTTC
CDR3 protein: CASSLVLAVPNNEQFF

V gene: TRBV20-1
J gene: TRBJ1-6
D gene: .
clone size: .
CDR3 DNA: TGCAGTGTCAGGGCCCCCTCCTATAATTCACCCCTCCACTTT
CDR3 protein: CSVRAPSYNSPLHF

V gene: TRBV5-1
J gene: TRBJ2-7
D gene: TRBD2
clone size: .
CDR3 DNA: TGCGCCAGCAGCTTGTCGTCGGGGGGCTACGAGCAGTACTTC
CDR3 protein: CASSLSSGGYEQYF

V gene: TRBV6-2/TRBV6-3
J gene: TRBJ2-6
D gene: .
clone size: .
CDR3 DNA: TGTGCCAGCAAACGTAACAGGGTTAAGTCTGGGGCCAACGTCCTGACTTTC
CDR3 protein: CASKRNRVKSGANVLTF

V gene: TRBV3-1
J gene: TRBJ2-1
D gene: .
clone size: many
CDR3 DNA: TGTGCCAGCAGCCGCATGGGACTTCAAGAAGAGCAGTTCTTC
CDR3 protein: CASSRMGLQEEQFF

V gene: TRBV20-1
J gene: TRBJ2-5
D gene: TRBD1
clone size: many
CDR3 DNA: TGCAGTGCTAAGGGACAGGGCCAAGAGACCCAGTACTTC
CDR3 protein: CSAKGQGQETQYF

V gene: TRBV7-9
J gene: TRBJ2-2
D gene: TRBD1
clone size: .
CDR3 DNA: TGTGCCAGCAGCCCTCGACAGGGGTCGGACGGGGAGCTGTTTTTT
CDR3 protein: CASSPRQGSDGELFF

V gene: TRBV6-1
J gene: TRBJ2-7
D gene: .
clone size: .
CDR3 DNA: TGTGCCAGCAGTCCGGGACTCTTCCCTCTAGGGAGATCCTACGAGCAGTACTTC
CDR3 protein: CASSPGLFPLGRSYEQYF

V gene: TRBV6-2/TRBV6-3
J gene: TRBJ1-5
D gene: .
clone size: many
CDR3 DNA: TGTGCCAGCAGTTACTCACCTATTTGGGGGGGTAATAGCAATCAGCCCCAGCATTTT
CDR3 protein: CASSYSPIWGGNSNQPQHF

V gene: TRBV7-3
J gene: TRBJ2-5
D gene: .
clone size: .
CDR3 DNA: TGTGCCAGCAGCTCACACGGGACGGAAGAGACCCAGTACTTC
CDR3 protein: CASSSHGTEETQYF

V gene: TRBV2
J gene: TRBJ2-1
D gene: TRBD2
clone size: many
CDR3 DNA: TGTGCCAGCAGCCCTGCGCCTAGCGGGGCCTACAATGAGCAGTTCTTC
CDR3 protein: CASSPAPSGAYNEQFF

V gene: TRBV12-3/TRBV12-4
J gene: TRBJ1-1
D gene: TRBD1
clone size: few
CDR3 DNA: TGTGCCAGCAGGACCGGGACAGGGGTTGAAGCTTTCTTT
CDR3 protein: CASRTGTGVEAFF

V gene: TRBV7-7
J gene: TRBJ2-1
D gene: .
clone size: once
CDR3 DNA: TGTGCCAGCAGCCGTAGTCTGGGCGGGTCTGAGCAGTTCTTC
CDR3 protein: CASSRSLGGSEQFF